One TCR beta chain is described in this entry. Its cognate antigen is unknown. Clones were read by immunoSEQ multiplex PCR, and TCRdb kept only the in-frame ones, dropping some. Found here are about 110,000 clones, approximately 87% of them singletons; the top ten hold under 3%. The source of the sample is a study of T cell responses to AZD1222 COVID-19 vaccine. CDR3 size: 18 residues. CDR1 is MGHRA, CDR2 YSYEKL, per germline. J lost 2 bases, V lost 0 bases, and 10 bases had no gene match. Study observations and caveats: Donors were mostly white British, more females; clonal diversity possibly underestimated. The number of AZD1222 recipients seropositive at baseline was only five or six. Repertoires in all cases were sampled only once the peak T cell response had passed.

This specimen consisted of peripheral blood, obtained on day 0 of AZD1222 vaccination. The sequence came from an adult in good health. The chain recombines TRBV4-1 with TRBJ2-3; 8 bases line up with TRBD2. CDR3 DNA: TGCGCCAGCAGCCAAGACGGGACCGGGAGGGTAAACACAGATACGCAGTATTTT. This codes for CASSQDGTGRVNTDTQYF.